These 21 T cell receptor beta chains were sequenced from one sample in a study of blood T cell repertoires in COVID-19. The protocol was immunoSEQ multiplex PCR, while the TCRdb copy is restricted to in-frame clones and leaves out a portion. The sample holds about 250,000 clones, about nine tenths seen once. The sequenced material came from peripheral blood. The receptors were sampled from a man aged 30 to 45 with COVID-19, enrolled during active disease.

The rearrangement joins TRBV11-2 to TRBJ2-7; 8 bases align to TRBD2. The CDR3 has 14 residues. Germline CDR1 is SGHAT and CDR2 is FQNNGV. V was clipped by 1 base and J by 5 bases; unmatched bases: 4. CDR3 in DNA: TGTGCCAGCAGCTTAGCGGGGGGGCCGGACGAGCAGTACTTC. This encodes CASSLAGGPDEQYF.

Here the CDR3 DNA reads TGCGCCAGCAGTTCGGGACAGGGTGATGGCTACACCTTC. Its translation is CASSSGQGDGYTF. J is TRBJ1-2 and V is TRBV10-1, with 9 bases aligning to TRBD1. V lost 5 bases to trimming and J lost 6 bases; unmatched junction nucleotides: 4. The CDR3 spans 13 residues. The germline V gene has CDR1 WNHNN and CDR2 SYGVQD (reference sequence).

The chain employs TRBV5-4 and TRBJ1-2, with TRBD1 matching 7 bases. Germline CDR1 and CDR2: SGHNT and YYREEE (reference sequence). The CDR3 totals 15 residues. Trimming cost V 5 bases and J 1 base; bases outside gene matches: 8. The DNA for the CDR3 is TGTGCCAGCAGGACAGGGTTGGATCATAACTATGGCTACACCTTC. This gives the protein CASRTGLDHNYGYTF. The entire variable domain, with the rest obtained from reference TRBV5-4 and TRBJ1-2, is as follows: ETGVTQSPTHLIKTRGQQVTLRCSSQSGHNTVSWYQQALGQGPQFIFQYYREEENGRGNFPPRFSGLQFPNYSSELNVNALELDDSALYLCASRTGLDHNYGYTFGSGTRLTVV.

This chain joins TRBV11-2 and TRBJ2-2, with 12 nucleotides matching TRBD2. V lost 3 bases to trimming and J lost 3 bases; unmatched junction nucleotides: 2. This CDR3 has 16 residues. Germline loops: CDR1 SGHAT, CDR2 FQNNGV. CDR3 protein: CASSFLAGGHTGELFF. The DNA for the CDR3 is TGTGCCAGCAGCTTCCTAGCGGGGGGGCACACCGGGGAGCTGTTTTTT.

With regard to this clone: Other DNA sequences in this specimen translate into the identical CDR3. This rearrangement joins TRBV9 to TRBJ1-6; maybe TRBD1 (5 bases). The V gene lost 1 base and the J gene lost 7 bases, with 6 bases spanning the gap. The V gene's germline CDR1 is SGDLS and CDR2 YYNGEE. The CDR3 sequence is 13 residues long. In DNA form, the CDR3 reads TGTGCCAGCAGCGTAAGACAGAATTCACCCCTCCACTTT. Protein sequence: CASSVRQNSPLHF.

This clone is a singleton in its sample. This rearrangement joins TRBV11-3 to TRBJ2-1, with unresolved D. V was cut by 0 bases and J by 4 bases, with 7 bases left in between. The CDR3 is 14 residues long. The germline gives CDR1 SGHNT, CDR2 YENEEA. CDR3 amino acids: CASSLEGRYNEQFF. Written as DNA, the CDR3 is TGTGCCAGCAGCTTAGAGGGCAGATACAATGAGCAGTTCTTC.

This rearrangement joins TRBV10-3 to TRBJ2-5, with D possibly TRBD2 on 5 matching bases. The CDR3 has 13 residues. Deletions cut 4 bases from V and 5 bases from J, with 11 bases between. The germline CDR1 and CDR2 sequences are ENHRY and SYGVKD. CDR3 in DNA: TGTGCCATCAGTGGGTCAGCGGAGGAGACCCAGTACTTC. Translating it yields CAISGSAEETQYF.

The sample holds a few counts of this clone. This chain connects TRBV9 to TRBJ1-2, with a weak D call TRBD1 (6 bases). Trimming removed 0 bases at V and 8 bases at J, with 11 bases between. Germline V gene sequence: CDR1 SGDLS, CDR2 YYNGEE. The CDR3 contains 13 residues. As DNA, the CDR3 is TGTGCCAGCAGCGTAGATGGGGGCGGCGGCTACACCTTC. Its protein is CASSVDGGGGYTF.

The chain joins TRBV5-6 to TRBJ1-2, with D perhaps TRBD1 (5 bases). The V end lost 0 bases, the J end lost 4 bases, and 13 bases lay between the germline ends. Per the germline V gene, CDR1 is SGHDT and CDR2 is YYEEEE. The CDR3 length is 15 residues. CDR3 region: CASSLVARGSYGYTF. The CDR3 bases are TGTGCCAGCAGCTTGGTGGCTCGGGGGTCCTATGGCTACACCTTC.

This chain uses TRBV5-5 with TRBJ1-4, with D tentatively TRBD1 (5 bases). Looked up from germline, CDR1 is SGHKS and CDR2 is YYEKEE (reference sequence). The CDR3 runs 14 residues. The V end was cut by 3 bases, the J end by 8 bases, with 14 bases between. In DNA, the CDR3 is TGTGCCAGCAGCTCCCCGGGACGGGGGGAAAAACTGTTTTTT. Its protein is CASSSPGRGEKLFF. Full variable domain (rest looked up from reference TRBV5-5 and TRBJ1-4): DAGVTQSPTHLIKTRGQQVTLRCSPISGHKSVSWYQQVLGQGPQFIFQYYEKEERGRGNFPDRFSARQFPNYSSELNVNALLLGDSALYLCASSSPGRGEKLFFGSGTQLSVL.

This chain links TRBV5-1 with TRBJ1-1, with 7 bases that match TRBD1. Unmatched junction bases numbered 10, after V lost 0 bases and J lost 8 bases. Looked up from germline, CDR1 is SGHRS and CDR2 is YFSETQ. The CDR3 contains 15 residues. The CDR3, as DNA: TGCGCCAGCAGCTTGGGAACAAAGCAGGGGGGCGAAGCTTTCTTT. This encodes CASSLGTKQGGEAFF. The full variable domain, with the rest looked up from reference TRBV5-1 and TRBJ1-1, is KAGVTQTPRYLIKTRGQQVTLSCSPISGHRSVSWYQQTPGQGLQFLFEYFSETQRNKGNFPGRFSGRQFSNSRSEMNVSTLELGDSALYLCASSLGTKQGGEAFFGQGTRLTVV.

The V and J genes are TRBV7-9 and TRBJ1-2; a weak D match, TRBD1 (6 bases). This CDR3 region has 14 residues. Trimming stripped 1 base from V and 2 bases from J, with 8 bases between. Germline CDR1 and CDR2: SEHNR and FQNEAQ (reference sequence). This CDR3 is CASSLGGQNYGYTF. As DNA, the CDR3 is TGTGCCAGCAGCTTAGGTGGACAGAACTATGGCTACACCTTC.

This clone was counted a single time. This same CDR3 is encoded by further DNA sequences in the sample. The chain employs TRBV5-1 and TRBJ2-3; D gene uncertain. CDR1 SGHRS and CDR2 YFSETQ come from the germline V gene. V shed 3 bases and J shed 0 bases, with 2 bases lying between them. This CDR3 contains 12 residues. This CDR3 is CASSSSTDTQYF. DNA for the CDR3: TGCGCCAGCAGCTCTAGCACAGATACGCAGTATTTT. Complete variable domain (other parts from reference TRBV5-1 and TRBJ2-3): KAGVTQTPRYLIKTRGQQVTLSCSPISGHRSVSWYQQTPGQGLQFLFEYFSETQRNKGNFPGRFSGRQFSNSRSEMNVSTLELGDSALYLCASSSSTDTQYFGPGTRLTVL.

The DNA of the CDR3 is TGTGCCAGCAGCCAAGAGTCAGGGGCTAATGGAAACACCATATATTTT. Amino acids: CASSQESGANGNTIYF. The chain recombines TRBV3-1 (or the pseudogene TRBV3-2) with TRBJ1-3; TRBD1 might be the D (6 bases). The CDR3 has 16 residues. Germline V gene lookup returns CDR1 LGHDT and CDR2 YNNKEL (reference sequence). With 0 bases removed from V and 3 bases from J, the gap between germline ends came to 12 bases.

This chain joins TRBV5-1 and TRBJ2-1; 8 bases match TRBD2. The CDR3 sequence is 15 residues long. V lost 0 bases to trimming and J lost 5 bases; unmatched junction nucleotides: 4. CDR1 is SGHRS and CDR2 is YFSETQ in the germline V gene. The CDR3 coding sequence is TGCGCCAGCAGCTTGGCGGGGGGGCCAAACAATGAGCAGTTCTTC. Protein: CASSLAGGPNNEQFF.

The chain joins TRBV2 to TRBJ2-3; 9 bases are shared with TRBD2. Losses at the gene ends were 7 bases for V and 2 bases for J; bases not matched to a gene: 7. CDR1 and CDR2 from the germline V gene are SNHLY and FYNNEI. CDR3 length: 15 residues. Here the CDR3 DNA reads TGTGCCAGCACCCAAGCGGGGGGCCTCACAGATACGCAGTATTTT. Its protein is CASTQAGGLTDTQYF.

The V and J genes are TRBV19 and TRBJ2-7; 9 bases are a match to TRBD1. V was pared by 5 bases and J by 0 bases, with 5 bases of the junction left unmatched. There are 15 residues in the CDR3. In germline, CDR1 is LNHDA, CDR2 SQIVND (reference sequence). CDR3 amino acids: CASSPTGGFSYEQYF. CDR3 nucleotides: TGTGCCAGTAGTCCTACAGGGGGCTTCTCCTACGAGCAGTACTTC.

This clone has a single count. The genes are TRBV5-5 and TRBJ1-1, with 7 bases lining up with TRBD1. J was trimmed by 7 bases and V by 1 base; bases with no gene match: 13. The CDR3 is 16 amino acids. Germline assignment: CDR1 SGHKS and CDR2 YYEKEE (reference sequence). CDR3 sequence: CASSLNLRQGYSEAFF. CDR3 bases: TGTGCCAGCAGCTTGAATTTGAGACAGGGTTATAGTGAAGCTTTCTTT.

The count of this clone is one. This chain links TRBV5-1 with TRBJ2-2; D unresolved. CDR3 size: 15 residues. Trimming stripped 4 bases from V and 1 base from J, with 11 bases between. Germline CDR1 reads SGHRS; CDR2 reads YFSETQ. CDR3 bases: TGCGCCAGCAGCGGTTCGCTAGGGAACACCGGGGAGCTGTTTTTT. As protein: CASSGSLGNTGELFF.

The rearrangement links TRBV4-2 to TRBJ1-2, with 9 bases aligning to TRBD1. The CDR3 runs 17 residues. Germline CDR1 LGHNA, CDR2 YNFKEQ. The trim removed 1 base at V and 2 bases at J, leaving 8 bases unmatched. CDR3 DNA: TGTGCCAGCAGCCAAGTCAAGACAGGGGGGAGAAACTATGGCTACACCTTC. Protein sequence: CASSQVKTGGRNYGYTF.

Note on this clone: Other DNA sequences from this sample encode an identical CDR3 as well. The V gene is TRBV5-4, the J gene TRBJ1-5; D perhaps matches TRBD1 (6 bases). CDR1 and CDR2 from the germline V gene are SGHNT and YYREEE (reference sequence). Deletions cut 2 bases from V and 2 bases from J, with 8 bases between. CDR3 length equals 14 residues. CDR3 in DNA: TGTGCCAGCAGCTTACAGGGCGGCAATCAGCCCCAGCATTTT. It codes for CASSLQGGNQPQHF.